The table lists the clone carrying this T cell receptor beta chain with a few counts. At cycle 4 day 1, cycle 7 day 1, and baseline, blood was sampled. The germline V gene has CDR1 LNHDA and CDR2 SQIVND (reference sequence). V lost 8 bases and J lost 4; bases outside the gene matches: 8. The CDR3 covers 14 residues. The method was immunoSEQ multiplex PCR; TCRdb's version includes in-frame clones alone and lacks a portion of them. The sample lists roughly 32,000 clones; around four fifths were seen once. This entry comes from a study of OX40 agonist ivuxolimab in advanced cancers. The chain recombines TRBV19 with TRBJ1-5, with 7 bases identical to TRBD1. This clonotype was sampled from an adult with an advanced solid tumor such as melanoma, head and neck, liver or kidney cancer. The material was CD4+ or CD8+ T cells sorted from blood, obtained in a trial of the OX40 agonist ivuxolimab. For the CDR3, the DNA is TGTGCCAGTGCTCCAGGGGGAGGAAATCAGCCCCAGCATTTT. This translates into CASAPGGGNQPQHF.